This T cell receptor beta chain was recovered during a study of T cells after yellow fever vaccination (dated by TCRdb to between 2017 and 2020). The study in broad terms: The SMART-Seq v4 Ultra Low Input RNA kit was used to prepare libraries from fractions with low cell numbers. Bulk TCR alpha and beta repertoires were sequenced longitudinally to track T-cell clones before and after primary and booster YFV17D yellow fever vaccination. Two healthy male donors, one aged 18 to 30 and one aged 30 to 40 years, were included in the cohort. Blood was drawn at multiple timepoints before and after primary and secondary immunization, with bulk PBMC replicates and cell subsets isolated. General study outcomes and caveats: Most clones expanded after primary vaccination (around 97% of CD4 and 88% of CD8) were re-detected after the booster, suggesting that broad memory maintenance occurred. The secondary T-cell response was weaker than the primary response but faster, peaking on day 5 instead of day 15. A small share of clonotypes occurred in both CD4 and CD8 compartments, likely arising from convergent recombination. Because abundant contaminating clonotypes from the bulk population could be contained in FACS-sorted repertoires, computational filtering was required. The study included only a couple of donors, which limits how far the findings can be generalized.

This clonotype came up many times. Its antigen specificity is not known. Qualities for individual bases were not recorded, and no much larger clone is one base off. The CDR1 and CDR2 encoded by the germline V gene are KGHSH and LQKENI. The germline V and J ends show losses of 0 bases and 4 bases respectively, and no gene match explains 0 bases of the junction. The CDR3 measures 14 amino acids from cysteine to phenylalanine. The CDR3 DNA has 42 bases and is translated from base 1. Synthesis of TCR cDNA relied on 5'RACE template switching, a step that introduced a universal primer site along with unique molecular identifiers. Priming of cDNA synthesis was performed from both the TCR alpha and TCR beta constant segments. Library amplification used two PCR steps, and the second PCR step added sample barcodes and sequencing adapters. Sequencing of the libraries was done on either Illumina HiSeq 2500 (2x100 bp) or NovaSeq (2x150 bp). In the original analysis: Demultiplexing of reads and collapsing into UMI consensus sequences were performed with MIGEC, and V(D)J alignment was carried out with MiXCR. Vaccine-responding clonotypes were defined with edgeR using replicate PBMC samples, requiring FDR below 0.01 and a log2 fold change above 5 up to day 15. CD4 or CD8 identity was assigned to each bulk clonotype according to whether the clonotype was present at higher abundance in the sequenced CD4 repertoire or the sequenced CD8 repertoire. Using fastp trimming at Q25 and MiXCR clonotype assembly, TCRdb reanalyzed the public sequencing data and kept in-frame beta chains. When rows share a CDR3 protein, they turn into one entry using the most common DNA and genes. The V and J calls come from TCRdb's annotation, not from the publication. Recorded for this sample are 200,000 to 300,000 distinct CDR3 sequences; 6.9% of them occurred a single time. The leading ten clones occupy around 0.9% of the sample.

According to the study, the label for this sample's treatment or condition signals: live attenuated yellow fever vaccine strain. PBMCs were isolated from peripheral blood using a standard Ficoll-Paque protocol. CD4 and CD8 T-cell fractions were isolated with Dynabeads CD4 and CD8 positive selection kits. RNA was extracted with TriZol from bulk PBMCs, CD4 and CD8 fractions, and dextramer-positive and dextramer-negative fractions. The chain employs TRBV18 and TRBJ2-5, with TRBD2 matching 9 junction bases. The clonotype originates from a man aged 30 to 39 who received the YFV17D yellow fever vaccine. Sequenced here: CD4+ T cells sorted from PBMCs, sampled 15 days after the yellow fever booster vaccination. The DNA sequence reads TGTGCCAGCTCACCACCTAGCGGGAGAGAGACCCAGTACTTC. Its protein product is CASSPPSGRETQYF.